This T cell receptor beta chain was identified during a study of blood T cell repertoires in COVID-19. Measured with immunoSEQ multiplex PCR; TCRdb has only the in-frame clones, and not every one. The table includes around 250,000 clones, roughly 84% detected once. Sequenced input: peripheral blood. The sequence was obtained from a middle-aged woman who had recovered from COVID-19.

The CDR3 sequence is CASNGGHFTYGYTF. CDR3 bases: TGTGCCAGTAACGGGGGTCATTTTACATATGGCTACACCTTC. The chain has TRBV19 and TRBJ1-2; D possibly corresponds to TRBD1 (5 bases). V was trimmed by 7 bases and J by 5 bases, leaving 17 bases between them. Germline CDR1 and CDR2: LNHDA and SQIVND (reference sequence). CDR3 length: 14 amino acids.